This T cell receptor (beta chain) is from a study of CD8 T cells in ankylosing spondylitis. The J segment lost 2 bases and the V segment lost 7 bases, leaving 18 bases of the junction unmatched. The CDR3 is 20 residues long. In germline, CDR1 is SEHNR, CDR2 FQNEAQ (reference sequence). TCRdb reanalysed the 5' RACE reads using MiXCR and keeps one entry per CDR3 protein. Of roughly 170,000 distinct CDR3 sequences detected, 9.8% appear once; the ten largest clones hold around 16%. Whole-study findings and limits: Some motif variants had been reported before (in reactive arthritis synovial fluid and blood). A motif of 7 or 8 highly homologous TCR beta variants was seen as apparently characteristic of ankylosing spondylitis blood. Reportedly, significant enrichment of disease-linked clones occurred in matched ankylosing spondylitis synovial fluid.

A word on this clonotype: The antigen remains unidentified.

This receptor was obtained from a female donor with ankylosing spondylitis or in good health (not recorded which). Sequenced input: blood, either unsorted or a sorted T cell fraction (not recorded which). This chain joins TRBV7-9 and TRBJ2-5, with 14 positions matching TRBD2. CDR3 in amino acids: CASTPFTGVGLAGGQETQYF. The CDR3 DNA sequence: TGTGCCAGCACCCCTTTCACAGGGGTCGGACTAGCGGGAGGACAAGAGACCCAGTACTTC.